These 11 T cell receptor beta chains were sequenced from one sample in a study of cytomegalovirus exposure and HLA in healthy donors. With 60 Vbeta and 13 Jbeta primers, the PCR was carried out. Generated by immunoSEQ multiplex PCR, the TCRdb table keeps only in-frame clones and is missing some. The sample consists of about 62,000 clones, less than 85% of them appearing once. Input material: PBMCs. The receptors derive from a woman aged 30 to 39 in good health and CMV-seronegative.

This clone has a handful of counts. The chain has TRBV30 and TRBJ1-6, with D maybe TRBD1 (5 bases). The CDR3 spans 16 residues. Per germline, CDR1 GTSNPN and CDR2 SVGIG (reference sequence). V lost 3 bases and J 8 bases, leaving 20 bases between the germline ends. CDR3 nucleotides: TGTGCCTGGAGCCGGGGAGGGGACGCGATTCATTCACCCCTCCACTTT. Its protein is CAWSRGGDAIHSPLHF.

The V gene is TRBV19, the J gene TRBJ2-7, with D hard to call. Trimming removed 3 bases at V and 1 base at J, with 7 bases between. Germline loops: CDR1 LNHDA, CDR2 SQIVND (reference sequence). The CDR3 runs to 13 residues. The CDR3 spells CASSIAESYEQYF. The CDR3, as DNA: TGTGCCAGTAGTATTGCGGAATCCTACGAGCAGTACTTC.

This clone came up a few times. This chain connects TRBV14 to TRBJ2-5, with 12 bases identical to TRBD2. V gave up 4 bases and J gave up 1 base; unmatched junction bases: 10. Germline V CDR1 and CDR2: SGHDN, FVKESK. The CDR3 sequence is 18 residues long. CDR3 protein: CASSLHTSGRPLQETQYF. The CDR3 DNA is TGTGCCAGCAGCCTCCATACTAGCGGGAGGCCACTCCAAGAGACCCAGTACTTC.

The V call is TRBV5-1, the J call TRBJ2-5; maybe TRBD2 (5 bases). V was pared by 3 bases and J by 1 base, with 13 bases between. CDR3 size: 15 residues. Germline values: CDR1 SGHRS, CDR2 YFSETQ. CDR3 protein: CASSSRGPSQETQYF. CDR3 DNA: TGCGCCAGCAGCTCCCGGGGTCCGTCCCAAGAGACCCAGTACTTC.

This chain links TRBV19 with TRBJ2-7, with 8 bases identical to TRBD1. The germline V gene has CDR1 LNHDA and CDR2 SQIVND (reference sequence). With 4 bases clipped from V and 2 bases from J, the junction kept 1 base outside the gene matches. CDR3 length: 13 residues. In nucleotides, the CDR3 is TGTGCCAGTAGTACGGACAGGGCCTACGAGCAGTACTTC. As protein: CASSTDRAYEQYF.

This clone was observed a few times. The chain has TRBV6-5 and TRBJ1-6; D not certain. V lost 0 bases, J lost 8 bases, and 8 bases lay in between. This CDR3 contains 14 residues. The V gene's germline CDR1 is MNHEY and CDR2 SVGAGI. CDR3 loop: CASSYSLEDSPLHF. Written as DNA, the CDR3 is TGTGCCAGCAGTTACTCATTAGAGGATTCACCCCTCCACTTT.

The chain combines TRBV15 with TRBJ2-6; 7 nucleotides align to TRBD1. Per the germline V gene, CDR1 is LNHNV and CDR2 is YYDKDF (reference sequence). Trimming removed 9 bases from V and 2 bases from J; junction bases left unmatched: 13. This CDR3 is 17 amino acids long. The CDR3 region has the DNA TGTGCCACTACCAGGCAGGGGGTCTATCCTGGGGCCAACGTCCTGACTTTC. It yields the protein CATTRQGVYPGANVLTF.

This clone was found a few times. The J gene is TRBJ2-7, the V gene TRBV4-1; 10 bases are a match to TRBD1. This CDR3 spans 15 amino acids. Germline V gene data show CDR1 as MGHRA and CDR2 as YSYEKL. V was clipped by 4 bases and J by 3 bases; unmatched bases: 6. In DNA form, the CDR3 reads TGCGCCAGCAGCCTGGAGCGGGACAGGGGCTACGAGCAGTACGTC. Translated: CASSLERDRGYEQYV.

The chain links TRBV19 to TRBJ2-7, with D possibly being TRBD2 (5 bases). The germline V gene has CDR1 LNHDA and CDR2 SQIVND (reference sequence). The CDR3 spans 15 residues. Deletions cut 4 bases from V and 5 bases from J, with 18 bases between. DNA of the CDR3: TGTGCCAGTAGTAATGAAGTAGGGAGCAACCACGAGCAGTACTTC. This sequence encodes CASSNEVGSNHEQYF.

The chain has TRBV28 and TRBJ2-7; TRBD2 agrees at 7 bases. This CDR3 is 14 amino acids long. The V gene's germline CDR1 is MDHEN and CDR2 SYDVKM. V was clipped by 2 bases and J by 5 bases; unmatched bases: 6. The CDR3 is CASSLTGTKDEQYF. In nucleotides, the CDR3 is TGTGCCAGCAGTTTAACCGGGACTAAAGACGAGCAGTACTTC.

The chain employs TRBV28 and TRBJ2-1, with unresolved D. CDR1 and CDR2 from the germline V gene are MDHEN and SYDVKM. The CDR3 is 13 amino acids. V was cut by 2 bases and J by 2 bases, with 4 bases left in between. The CDR3, as DNA: TGTGCCAGCAGTTTAGACACCTACAATGAGCAGTTCTTC. This translates into CASSLDTYNEQFF.